Presented here are 9 T cell receptor beta chains from one specimen sequenced in a study of blood T cell repertoires in COVID-19. The repertoire was sequenced with immunoSEQ multiplex PCR; TCRdb's copy has only in-frame clones and lacks some. The table shows 200,000 to 250,000 clones, with about 91% occurring only once. Sequenced input: peripheral blood. Receptor source: a man aged 18-30 years with active or convalescent COVID-19.

This clone was recorded only once. CDR3 in DNA: TGTGCCAGCAGCGGCAGGGGGCTAAGCACTGAAGCTTTCTTT. It encodes CASSGRGLSTEAFF. This sequence joins TRBV7-2 and TRBJ1-1, with TRBD1 matching over 8 bases. Trimming cost V 5 bases and J 4 bases; bases outside gene matches: 6. The CDR3 is 14 amino acids. Germline V gene data show CDR1 as SGHTA and CDR2 as FQGNSA. Combining the CDR3 with reference TRBV7-2 and TRBJ1-1 gives the whole variable domain GAGVSQSPSNKVTEKGKDVELRCDPISGHTALYWYRQSLGQGLEFLIYFQGNSAPDKSGLPSDRFSAERTGGSVSTLTIQRTQQEDSAVYLCASSGRGLSTEAFFGQGTRLTVV.

The CDR3 DNA reads TGTGCCACCAGCAGAGATATGAGGGATGAGCAGTTCTTC. This encodes CATSRDMRDEQFF. The V call is TRBV15, the J call TRBJ2-1; a weak D match, TRBD2 (5 bases). Germline V CDR1 and CDR2: LNHNV, YYDKDF (reference sequence). CDR3 length equals 13 residues. V was pared by 0 bases and J by 8 bases, with 8 bases between.

The chain joins TRBV5-5 to TRBJ1-1, with 10 bases aligning to TRBD1. The germline V gene encodes CDR1 SGHKS and CDR2 YYEKEE (reference sequence). CDR3 length: 15 amino acids. The trim removed 3 bases at V and 0 bases at J, leaving 2 bases unmatched. CDR3 sequence reads: CASSWGQGMNTEAFF. Here the CDR3 DNA reads TGTGCCAGCAGCTGGGGACAGGGGATGAACACTGAAGCTTTCTTT. Full variable domain (outside the CDR3, taken from reference TRBV5-5 and TRBJ1-1): DAGVTQSPTHLIKTRGQQVTLRCSPISGHKSVSWYQQVLGQGPQFIFQYYEKEERGRGNFPDRFSARQFPNYSSELNVNALLLGDSALYLCASSWGQGMNTEAFFGQGTRLTVV.

The V gene is TRBV15, the J gene TRBJ1-3, with D perhaps TRBD1 (6 bases). CDR3 length equals 17 residues. In germline, CDR1 is LNHNV, CDR2 YYDKDF (reference sequence). The V gene lost 0 bases and the J gene lost 0 bases, with 12 bases spanning the gap. The CDR3 DNA reads TGTGCCACCAGCAGAGATCTTGACAGGAGCTCTGGAAACACCATATATTTT. This sequence encodes CATSRDLDRSSGNTIYF. Using reference TRBV15 and TRBJ1-3 for the parts outside the CDR3, the full variable domain is DAMVIQNPRYQVTQFGKPVTLSCSQTLNHNVMYWYQQKSSQAPKLLFHYYDKDFNNEADTPDNFQSRRPNTSFCFLDIRSPGLGDTAMYLCATSRDLDRSSGNTIYFGEGSWLTVV.

This clone was counted between two and nine times. The chain couples TRBV19 to TRBJ1-5; D uncertain. This CDR3 has 15 amino acids. In germline, CDR1 is LNHDA, CDR2 SQIVND (reference sequence). Trimming cost V 1 base and J 0 bases, with 7 bases left between them. CDR3 coding DNA: TGTGCCAGTAGTATAGGAGCAGGTAGCAATCAGCCCCAGCATTTT. Translating gives CASSIGAGSNQPQHF. The whole variable domain, remainder taken from reference TRBV19 and TRBJ1-5, is DGGITQSPKYLFRKEGQNVTLSCEQNLNHDAMYWYRQDPGQGLRLIYYSQIVNDFQKGDIAEGYSVSREKKESFPLTVTSAQKNPTAFYLCASSIGAGSNQPQHFGDGTRLSIL.

The genes are TRBV7-6 and TRBJ2-1, with 8 bases that match TRBD2. J lost 8 bases, V lost 5 bases, and 11 bases had no gene match. CDR3 length: 15 amino acids. CDR1 is SGHVS and CDR2 is FNYEAQ in the germline V gene. The CDR3 is CASSLTGLAAHEQFF. The CDR3 DNA reads as TGTGCCAGCAGCCTCACCGGACTAGCCGCGCATGAGCAGTTCTTC.

The V call is TRBV25-1, the J call TRBJ2-2, with a tentative D call TRBD1 (6 bases). Trimming removed 4 bases from V and 6 bases from J, with 12 bases in between. Germline loops: CDR1 MGHDK, CDR2 SYGVNS. The CDR3 runs 14 residues. CDR3 DNA sequence: TGTGCCAGCAGTGTCTCGACAGGCGCCGGGGAGCTGTTTTTT. Translation gives CASSVSTGAGELFF.

The genes are TRBV30 and TRBJ2-5; 13 positions agree with TRBD2. The CDR3 loop spans 15 amino acids. V lost 5 bases, J lost 5 bases, and 8 bases stayed unmatched. CDR1 and CDR2 (germline): GTSNPN, SVGIG (reference sequence). In nucleotides, the CDR3 is TGTGCCTGGGCCGGGACTAGCGGGGCCTCGGAGACCCAGTACTTC. This translates into CAWAGTSGASETQYF.

V and J are TRBV10-1 and TRBJ2-2; 9 positions agree with TRBD1. CDR1 WNHNN and CDR2 SYGVQD come from the germline V gene (reference sequence). The CDR3 covers 15 residues. The V and J ends lost 6 bases and 2 bases, in that order; junction bases with no gene match: 4. CDR3 DNA: TGCGCCAGCAGGCCGGGACAGGGCAACACCGGGGAGCTGTTTTTT. This encodes CASRPGQGNTGELFF.